This TCR beta chain emerged from a study of Graves' ophthalmopathy and Graves' hyperthyroidism. Whole-study context: Cases classed as stable hyperthyroidism had no ophthalmopathy within 18 months of follow-up.

The evidence that diagnosis relied on was clinical symptoms, serum thyroxine, TRAb, thyroid ultrasound and orbital computed tomography. Trimming removed 10 bases from V and 4 bases from J; junction bases left unmatched: 21. Germline CDR1 ENHRY, CDR2 SYGVKD. The CDR3 is 17 amino acids. Amplified material comprised TCR beta CDR3 regions derived from RNA transcripts. The library came from an HTBI-primed first-round RT-PCR and a second-round multiplex PCR. TCRdb passed the multiplex PCR reads through MiXCR, listing each CDR3 protein once. The table shows around 1.1 million distinct CDR3 sequences, with 36% occurring only once.

The genes are TRBV10-3 and TRBJ2-5; 7 bases are shared with TRBD2. This TCR derives from an adult man with Graves' hyperthyroidism. Sequencing was performed on peripheral blood or thyroid tissue (not recorded which). The CDR3 bases are TGTGCCACCAAGTTAAGCACCGGGGGGTTACCGACAGAGACCCAGTACTTC. Protein: CATKLSTGGLPTETQYF.